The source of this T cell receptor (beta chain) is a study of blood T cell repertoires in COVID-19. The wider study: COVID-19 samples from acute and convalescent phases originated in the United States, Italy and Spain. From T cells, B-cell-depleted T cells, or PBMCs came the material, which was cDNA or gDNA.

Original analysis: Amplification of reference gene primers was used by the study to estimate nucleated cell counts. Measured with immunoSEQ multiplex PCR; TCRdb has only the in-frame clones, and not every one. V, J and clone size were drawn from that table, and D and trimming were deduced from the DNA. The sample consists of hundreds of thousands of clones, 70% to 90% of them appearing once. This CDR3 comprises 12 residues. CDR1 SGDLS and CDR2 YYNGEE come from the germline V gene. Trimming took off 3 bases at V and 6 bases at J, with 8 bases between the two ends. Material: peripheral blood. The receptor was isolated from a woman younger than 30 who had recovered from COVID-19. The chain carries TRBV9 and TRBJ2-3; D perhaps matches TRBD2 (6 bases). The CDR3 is CASSGGDDTQYF. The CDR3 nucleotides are TGTGCCAGCAGCGGGGGGGACGATACGCAGTATTTT.